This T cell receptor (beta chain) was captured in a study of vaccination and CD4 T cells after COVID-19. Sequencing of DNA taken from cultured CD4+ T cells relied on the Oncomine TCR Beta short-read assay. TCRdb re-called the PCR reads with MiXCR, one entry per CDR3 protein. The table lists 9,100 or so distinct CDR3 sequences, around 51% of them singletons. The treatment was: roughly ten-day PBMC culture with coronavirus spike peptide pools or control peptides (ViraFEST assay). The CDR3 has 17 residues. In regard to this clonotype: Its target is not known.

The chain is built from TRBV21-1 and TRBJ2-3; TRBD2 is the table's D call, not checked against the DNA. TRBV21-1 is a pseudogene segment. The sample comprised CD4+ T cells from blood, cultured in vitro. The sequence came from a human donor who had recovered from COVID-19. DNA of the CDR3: TGTGCCAGCAGCTTAGTCCCCAGCGGGGGGGGAACAGATACGCAGTATTTT. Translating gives CASSLVPSGGGTDTQYF.